This T cell receptor (beta chain) originates from a study of identical twins' blood T cells. A previously described protocol, modified, built RNA-based TCR cDNA libraries. TCRdb reanalysed the 5' RACE reads using MiXCR and keeps one entry per CDR3 protein. The data show fewer than 450,000 distinct CDR3 sequences, roughly 30% seen once. CDR3 size: 12 residues. Germline V lookup: CDR1 SQVTM, CDR2 ANQGSEA. Trimming removed 3 bases at V and 1 base at J, with 6 bases between. The receptor's source is a woman aged 18-55 years in good health. The sample taken for sequencing was PBMCs. This chain joins TRBV29-1 and TRBJ1-2; D is ambiguous. CDR3 sequence reads: CSVDGVNYGYTF. The CDR3 bases are TGCAGCGTTGATGGGGTTAACTATGGCTACACCTTC.